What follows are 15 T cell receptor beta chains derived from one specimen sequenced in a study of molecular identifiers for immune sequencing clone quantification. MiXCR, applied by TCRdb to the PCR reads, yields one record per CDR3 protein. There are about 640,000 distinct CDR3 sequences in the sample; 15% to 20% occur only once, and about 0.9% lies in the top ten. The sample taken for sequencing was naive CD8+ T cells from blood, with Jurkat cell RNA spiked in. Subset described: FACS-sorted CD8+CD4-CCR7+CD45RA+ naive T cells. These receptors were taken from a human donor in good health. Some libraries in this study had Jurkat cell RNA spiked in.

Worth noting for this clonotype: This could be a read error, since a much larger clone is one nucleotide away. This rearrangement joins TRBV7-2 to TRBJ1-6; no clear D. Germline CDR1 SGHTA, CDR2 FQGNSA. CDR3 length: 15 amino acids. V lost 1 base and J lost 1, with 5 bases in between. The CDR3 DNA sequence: TGTGCCAGCAGCTTAGGCGGTTCCTATAATTCACCCCTCCACTTT. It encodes CASSLGGSYNSPLHF.

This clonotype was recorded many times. DNA of the CDR3: TGTGCCAGCAGTTACGCGAGGTGGGGTGAGCAGTTCTTC. Its translation is CASSYARWGEQFF. V gene TRBV6-5 combines with J gene TRBJ2-1; D ambiguous. The V end lost 2 bases, the J end lost 9 bases, and 11 bases lay between the germline ends. Germline lookup yields CDR1 MNHEY and CDR2 SVGAGI. The CDR3 covers 13 residues.

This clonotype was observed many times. CDR3 DNA sequence: TGTGCCAGCAGCGCCATCTCCCTGGCTAGCCCCTTCACAGATACGCAGTATTTT. This sequence encodes CASSAISLASPFTDTQYF. The chain recombines TRBV7-2 with TRBJ2-3; D perhaps matches TRBD2 (5 bases). The CDR3 totals 18 residues. The V gene's germline CDR1 is SGHTA and CDR2 FQGNSA. The V end lost 5 bases, the J end lost 2 bases, and 23 bases lay between the germline ends.

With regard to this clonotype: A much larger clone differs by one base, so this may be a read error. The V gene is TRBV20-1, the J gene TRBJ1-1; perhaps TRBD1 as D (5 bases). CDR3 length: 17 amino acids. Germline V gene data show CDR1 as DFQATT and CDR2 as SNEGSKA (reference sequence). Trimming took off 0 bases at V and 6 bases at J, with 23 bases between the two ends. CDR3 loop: CSARDLGGLSGEAEAFF. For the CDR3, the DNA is TGCAGTGCTAGAGATTTAGGCGGTTTATCGGGGGAGGCTGAAGCTTTCTTT.

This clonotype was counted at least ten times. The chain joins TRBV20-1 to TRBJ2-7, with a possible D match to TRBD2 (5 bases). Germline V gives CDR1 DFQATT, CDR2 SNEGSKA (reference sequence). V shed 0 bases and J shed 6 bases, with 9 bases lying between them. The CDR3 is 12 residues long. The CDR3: CSARDGLSEQYF. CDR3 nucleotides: TGCAGTGCTAGAGATGGACTTAGCGAGCAGTACTTC.

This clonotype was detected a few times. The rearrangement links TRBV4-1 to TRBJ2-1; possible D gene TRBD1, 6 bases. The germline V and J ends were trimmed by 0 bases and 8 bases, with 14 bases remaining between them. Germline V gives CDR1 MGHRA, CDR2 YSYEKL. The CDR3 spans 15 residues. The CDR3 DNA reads TGCGCCAGCAGCCAAGACGGACTGGGGGCTGATGAGCAGTTCTTC. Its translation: CASSQDGLGADEQFF.

The CDR3 nucleotides read TGTGCCAGCAGTGTATCCGGGACTCTTTTCCCGTTCTTC. It yields the protein CASSVSGTLFPFF. The V and J genes are TRBV5-4 and TRBJ2-1; possibly TRBD2 for D (6 bases). The CDR3 sequence is 13 residues long. CDR1 is SGHNT and CDR2 is YYREEE in the germline V gene (reference sequence). Trimming removed 5 bases from V and 15 bases from J, with 21 bases in between.

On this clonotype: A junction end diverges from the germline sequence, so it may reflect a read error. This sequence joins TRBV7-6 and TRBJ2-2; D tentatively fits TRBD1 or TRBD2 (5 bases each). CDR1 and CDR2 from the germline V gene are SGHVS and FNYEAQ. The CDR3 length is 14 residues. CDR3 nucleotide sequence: TGTGCCAGCAGGCCCGGGGCCGGTCCCGGGGAGCCGTTTTTT. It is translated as CASRPGAGPGEPFF.

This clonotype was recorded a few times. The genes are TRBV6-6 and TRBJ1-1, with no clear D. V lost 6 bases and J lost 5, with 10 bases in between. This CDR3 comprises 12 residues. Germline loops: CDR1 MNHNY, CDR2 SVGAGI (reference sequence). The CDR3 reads CASRDKGTEAFF. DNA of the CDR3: TGTGCCAGCAGAGACAAAGGTACTGAAGCTTTCTTT.

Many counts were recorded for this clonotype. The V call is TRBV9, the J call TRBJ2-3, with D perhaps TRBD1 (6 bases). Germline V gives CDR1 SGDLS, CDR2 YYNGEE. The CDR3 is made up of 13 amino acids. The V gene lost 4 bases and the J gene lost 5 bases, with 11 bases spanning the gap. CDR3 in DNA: TGTGCCAGCAGCCCAGTAGGGGGAGATACGCAGTATTTT. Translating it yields CASSPVGGDTQYF.

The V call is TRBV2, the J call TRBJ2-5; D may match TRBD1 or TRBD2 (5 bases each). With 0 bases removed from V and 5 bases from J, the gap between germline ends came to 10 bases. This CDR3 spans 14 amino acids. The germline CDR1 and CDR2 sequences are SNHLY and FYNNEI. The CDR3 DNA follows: TGTGCCAGCAGTGAAGCTCTGGGGACGGAGACCCAGTACTTC. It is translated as CASSEALGTETQYF.

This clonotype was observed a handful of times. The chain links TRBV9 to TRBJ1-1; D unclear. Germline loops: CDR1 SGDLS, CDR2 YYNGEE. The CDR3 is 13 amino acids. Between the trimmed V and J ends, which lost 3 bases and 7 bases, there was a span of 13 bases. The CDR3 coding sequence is TGTGCCAGCAGCGCGGACGACATGCATGAAGCTTTCTTT. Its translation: CASSADDMHEAFF.

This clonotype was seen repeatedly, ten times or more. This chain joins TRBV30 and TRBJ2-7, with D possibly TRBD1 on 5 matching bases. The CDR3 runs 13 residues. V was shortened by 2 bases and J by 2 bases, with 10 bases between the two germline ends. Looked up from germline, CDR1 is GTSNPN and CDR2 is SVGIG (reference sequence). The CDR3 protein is CAWSKGAAYEQYF. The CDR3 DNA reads TGTGCCTGGAGTAAAGGGGCCGCCTACGAGCAGTACTTC.

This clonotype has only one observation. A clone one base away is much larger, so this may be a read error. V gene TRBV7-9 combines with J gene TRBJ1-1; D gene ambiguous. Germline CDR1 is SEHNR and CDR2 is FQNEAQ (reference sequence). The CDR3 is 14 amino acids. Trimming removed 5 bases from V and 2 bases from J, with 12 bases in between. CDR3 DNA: TGTGCCAGCAGCCATCGATGGATCAACACTGAAGCTTTCTTT. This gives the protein CASSHRWINTEAFF.

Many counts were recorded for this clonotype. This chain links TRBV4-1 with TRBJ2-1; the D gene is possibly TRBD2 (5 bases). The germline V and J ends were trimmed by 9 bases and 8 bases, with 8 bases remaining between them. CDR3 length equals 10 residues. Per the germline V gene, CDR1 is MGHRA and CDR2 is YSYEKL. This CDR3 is CASGADEQFF. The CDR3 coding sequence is TGCGCCAGTGGAGCGGATGAGCAGTTCTTC.